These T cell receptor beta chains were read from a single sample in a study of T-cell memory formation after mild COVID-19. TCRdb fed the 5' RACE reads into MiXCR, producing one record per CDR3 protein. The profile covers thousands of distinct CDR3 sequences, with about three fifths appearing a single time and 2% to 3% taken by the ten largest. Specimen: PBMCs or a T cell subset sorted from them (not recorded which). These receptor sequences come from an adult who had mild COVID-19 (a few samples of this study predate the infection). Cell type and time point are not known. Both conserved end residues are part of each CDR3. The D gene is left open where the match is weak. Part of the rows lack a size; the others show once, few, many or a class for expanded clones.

CASSDGRGHYNEQFF	TGTGCCAGCAGTGACGGGCGGGGCCATTACAATGAGCAGTTCTTC	many	TRBJ2-1	-	TRBV6-1
CAWGQGGPYNEQFF	TGTGCCTGGGGACAGGGGGGACCCTACAATGAGCAGTTCTTC	many	TRBJ2-1	TRBD1	TRBV30
CASKPRDNSYEQYF	TGTGCCAGCAAACCCAGGGACAACTCCTACGAGCAGTACTTC	-	TRBJ2-7	-	TRBV7-2
CASSLVGAGNNEQFF	TGTGCCAGCAGCTTAGTTGGAGCGGGGAACAATGAGCAGTTCTTC	-	TRBJ2-1	TRBD2	TRBV7-9
CASSPLSDTQYF	TGTGCCAGCAGCCCTCTGTCAGATACGCAGTATTTT	-	TRBJ2-3	-	TRBV7-2
CASSELQGNNQPQHF	TGTGCCAGCAGTGAACTCCAGGGGAACAATCAGCCCCAGCATTTT	medium-sized	TRBJ1-5	-	TRBV6-1
CASSLAGAEWETQYF	TGTGCCAGCAGCCTAGCGGGGGCGGAATGGGAGACCCAGTACTTC	-	TRBJ2-5	TRBD2	TRBV9
CASSLGPGGDTEAFF	TGTGCCAGCAGCTTGGGACCCGGGGGGGACACTGAAGCTTTCTTT	-	TRBJ1-1	-	TRBV5-5
CARSELRGVQETQYF	TGTGCCAGAAGCGAACTACGCGGGGTCCAAGAGACCCAGTACTTC	many	TRBJ2-5	-	TRBV5-3
CAISGKLDTEAFF	TGTGCCATCAGTGGGAAGCTTGACACTGAAGCTTTCTTT	medium-sized	TRBJ1-1	-	TRBV10-3
CASSPTGNGGYTF	TGTGCCAGCAGCCCGACAGGGAATGGAGGCTACACCTTC	medium-sized	TRBJ1-2	TRBD1	TRBV7-9
CASSPRTGEGREQYF	TGTGCCAGCAGTCCGAGGACAGGGGAGGGACGCGAGCAGTACTTC	-	TRBJ2-7	TRBD1	TRBV12-3/TRBV12-4
CASSSLAGGPDTQYF	TGCGCCAGCAGCTCTTTAGCGGGGGGGCCAGATACGCAGTATTTT	medium-sized	TRBJ2-3	TRBD2	TRBV5-1
CSARLPGLTTDTQYF	TGCAGTGCTAGGCTTCCGGGACTAACCACAGATACGCAGTATTTT	-	TRBJ2-3	TRBD2	TRBV20-1
CASRQEGSLWGTEAFF	TGCGCCAGCAGACAAGAAGGGAGCCTTTGGGGGACTGAAGCTTTCTTT	-	TRBJ1-1	-	TRBV4-1
CASSLPGGTGTDTQYF	TGTGCCAGCAGCTTACCGGGGGGAACGGGCACAGATACGCAGTATTTT	few	TRBJ2-3	TRBD2	TRBV7-8